The clone carrying this TCR beta chain was seen a few times. The CDR3 has 14 amino acids. CDR1 and CDR2 from the germline V gene are SGHVS and FQNEAQ. V dropped 5 bases and J dropped 14; count of bases not matched to a gene: 10. In the original workflow: The assay estimated nucleated cells by amplifying reference gene primers. Only in-frame clones appear in the TCRdb table, and some are missing; sequencing was by immunoSEQ multiplex PCR. Clonal size and the V and J genes are those of that table, whereas D and trimming came from the DNA. The table shows approximately 76,000 clones, with roughly nine tenths occurring only once. These data are taken from a study of blood T cell repertoires in COVID-19. Study-level background: Whether acute or convalescent, the COVID-19 samples came from the United States, Italy and Spain. The cDNA or gDNA used as material had been derived from T cells, B-cell-depleted T cells, or PBMCs.

The chain couples TRBV7-8 to TRBJ1-6, with 9 bases lining up with TRBD1. The sequencing input was peripheral blood. The clonotype originates from a man older than 75 in a cohort sampled during active COVID-19. In nucleotides, the CDR3 is TGTGCCAGCAGCCAGGACAGGGGTTGGATATCCCTCCACTTT. Protein product: CASSQDRGWISLHF.